These 12 T cell receptor beta chains came from one sample sequenced in a study of blood T cell repertoires in COVID-19. The data were produced by immunoSEQ multiplex PCR, yet TCRdb's version contains in-frame clones alone and is incomplete. Among about 190,000 clones listed, roughly 80% were seen once. Sequences were obtained from peripheral blood. These TCRs come from a woman in her fifties or sixties with acute or convalescent COVID-19.

The chain couples TRBV28 to TRBJ2-7, with 10 bases fitting TRBD2. The CDR3 has 16 amino acids. In germline, CDR1 is MDHEN, CDR2 SYDVKM. V shed 7 bases and J 5 bases; nucleotides not matched to a gene: 14. The CDR3 loop is CASKTPTGTSANEQYF. The CDR3 coding sequence is TGTGCCAGCAAAACCCCAACCGGGACTAGCGCTAACGAGCAGTACTTC.

The chain couples TRBV5-8 to TRBJ1-1, with D hard to call. The ends were cut back, 2 bases at V and 2 bases at J, with 13 bases in the middle. This CDR3 region has 15 residues. Germline V CDR1 and CDR2: SGHTS, YDEGEE. As DNA, the CDR3 is TGTGCCAGCAGCTTTGGCAGGAGGGCTAACACTGAAGCTTTCTTT. Its protein product is CASSFGRRANTEAFF.

V is TRBV4-3 and J is TRBJ2-7; 7 bases line up with TRBD2. Per germline, CDR1 LGHNA and CDR2 YSLEER. This CDR3 spans 15 amino acids. V shed 1 base, J shed 2 bases, and the junction held 5 bases outside the gene matches. The CDR3 reads CASSQASGLTYEQYF. The CDR3, as DNA: TGCGCCAGCAGCCAAGCCTCGGGACTAACCTACGAGCAGTACTTC.

The V and J genes are TRBV7-6 and TRBJ2-1; a weak D match, TRBD2 (6 bases). V shed 4 bases and J shed 10 bases, with 20 bases lying between them. Germline V gene sequence: CDR1 SGHVS, CDR2 FNYEAQ. CDR3 length: 15 residues. The CDR3 region has the DNA TGTGCCAGCAGCTCCTCCGGGACTCCCTCCGGCGAGCAGTTCTTC. This sequence encodes CASSSSGTPSGEQFF.

There are a few counts of this clone. The V and J genes are TRBV18 and TRBJ2-7; TRBD2 agrees at 9 bases. The CDR3 contains 16 residues. Germline CDR1 reads KGHSH; CDR2 reads LQKENI. J lost 4 bases, V lost 5 bases, and 12 bases had no gene match. The CDR3 protein is CASSTGRGLAMYEQYF. DNA of the CDR3: TGTGCCAGCTCAACCGGCAGGGGACTAGCTATGTACGAGCAGTACTTC.

The rearrangement joins TRBV11-2 to TRBJ1-6, with TRBD1 matching over 10 bases. The V gene's germline CDR1 is SGHAT and CDR2 FQNNGV. The CDR3 length is 14 residues. V lost 5 bases and J lost 11; bases outside the gene matches: 6. The CDR3 DNA sequence: TGTGCCAGCAGCCGCGGGACAGGGGAAGCACCCCTCCACTTT. Amino acid sequence: CASSRGTGEAPLHF.

This sequence joins TRBV11-3 and TRBJ2-3; D is unresolved. V lost 4 bases and J lost 3, with 14 bases in between. CDR1 SGHNT and CDR2 YENEEA come from the germline V gene. The CDR3 totals 15 residues. CDR3 region: CASSSRLGETDTQYF. As DNA, the CDR3 is TGTGCCAGCAGCTCCCGCCTAGGTGAAACAGATACGCAGTATTTT.

The V and J genes are TRBV27 and TRBJ2-7, with D unclear. The CDR3 loop spans 13 amino acids. Trimming took off 3 bases at V and 2 bases at J, with 8 bases between the two ends. Germline CDR1 reads MNHEY; CDR2 reads SMNVEV (reference sequence). This CDR3 is CASSLTATYEQYF. The CDR3 DNA follows: TGTGCCAGCAGTTTGACTGCTACCTACGAGCAGTACTTC.

The chain links TRBV15 to TRBJ1-6, with D possibly TRBD1 on 6 matching bases. This CDR3 is built from 17 residues. Looked up from germline, CDR1 is LNHNV and CDR2 is YYDKDF (reference sequence). V was cut by 1 base and J by 0 bases, with 10 bases left in between. The CDR3, as DNA: TGTGCCACCAGCAGAGTTGGACAGAGCTCCTATAATTCACCCCTCCACTTT. Translation gives CATSRVGQSSYNSPLHF. Full variable domain (rest looked up from reference TRBV15 and TRBJ1-6): DAMVIQNPRYQVTQFGKPVTLSCSQTLNHNVMYWYQQKSSQAPKLLFHYYDKDFNNEADTPDNFQSRRPNTSFCFLDIRSPGLGDTAMYLCATSRVGQSSYNSPLHFGNGTRLTVT.

The chain couples TRBV19 to TRBJ1-5; 7 nucleotides agree with TRBD1. There are 17 residues in the CDR3. Losses at the gene ends were 0 bases for V and 1 base for J; bases not matched to a gene: 6. Germline V gene sequence: CDR1 LNHDA, CDR2 SQIVND (reference sequence). DNA for the CDR3: TGTGCCAGTAGTATAGAGGCCGCGACAGGGAGCAATCAGCCCCAGCATTTT. Its protein product is CASSIEAATGSNQPQHF. The full variable domain, in which reference TRBV19 and TRBJ1-5 provide the parts outside the CDR3, is DGGITQSPKYLFRKEGQNVTLSCEQNLNHDAMYWYRQDPGQGLRLIYYSQIVNDFQKGDIAEGYSVSREKKESFPLTVTSAQKNPTAFYLCASSIEAATGSNQPQHFGDGTRLSIL.

The chain combines TRBV2 with TRBJ2-7; D is possibly TRBD1 (6 bases). Germline-derived CDR1 and CDR2 are SNHLY and FYNNEI. The CDR3 length is 17 residues. Between the trimmed V and J ends, which lost 3 bases and 0 bases, there was a span of 18 bases. This CDR3 reads CASSDTRGRFRSYEQYF. The CDR3 DNA follows: TGTGCCAGCAGTGATACCAGGGGAAGATTCCGCTCCTACGAGCAGTACTTC. Variable domain in full (rest from reference TRBV2 and TRBJ2-7): EPEVTQTPSHQVTQMGQEVILRCVPISNHLYFYWYRQILGQKVEFLVSFYNNEISEKSEIFDDQFSVERPDGSNFTLKIRSTKLEDSAMYFCASSDTRGRFRSYEQYFGPGTRLTVT.

The chain joins TRBV28 to TRBJ2-7; TRBD2 aligns across 7 bases. The CDR3 totals 13 residues. Germline values: CDR1 MDHEN, CDR2 SYDVKM. J was trimmed by 4 bases and V by 3 bases; bases with no gene match: 3. The CDR3 loop is CASSFGGDYEQYF. The CDR3 coding sequence is TGTGCCAGCAGTTTTGGGGGGGATTACGAGCAGTACTTC. Filled out from reference TRBV28 and TRBJ2-7, the complete variable domain reads DVKVTQSSRYLVKRTGEKVFLECVQDMDHENMFWYRQDPGLGLRLIYFSYDVKMKEKGDIPEGYSVSREKKERFSLILESASTNQTSMYLCASSFGGDYEQYFGPGTRLTVT.